The 2 T cell receptor beta chains in this list originate from one sample, sequenced in a study of blood T cells in healthy people across ages. A second PCR of about 7 to 12 cycles used a sample-barcoded 5' primer and a J-beta primer mix. MiXCR was run by TCRdb on the 5' RACE reads, yielding one entry per CDR3 protein. Among roughly 800,000 distinct CDR3 sequences, around a quarter were seen once, and the ten largest hold roughly 3.1%. These same records also appear under a second study, on T cells of mothers and their children.

What was sequenced was blood. The source is a boy younger than 18 in good health.

This clonotype was seen ten or more times. The chain joins TRBV27 to TRBJ2-3; 9 bases agree with TRBD1. The CDR3 loop spans 16 amino acids. Trimming took 4 bases from V and 4 from J; bases not matched to a gene: 9. Looked up from germline, CDR1 is MNHEY and CDR2 is SMNVEV (reference sequence). The CDR3 is CASSSPGTGYPDTQYF. The CDR3 nucleotides are TGTGCCAGCAGTTCCCCAGGGACAGGGTACCCAGATACGCAGTATTTT.

Points on this clonotype: The junction does not match germline at one end; this may be a read error. This chain connects TRBV5-1 to TRBJ1-2; TRBD1 is a possible D gene (5 bases). Germline CDR1 SGHRS, CDR2 YFSETQ. The CDR3 is 13 amino acids. The DNA for the CDR3 is TGCGCCAGCAGCTTGGCAGGGACCAATGGCTGCACCTTC. Translating gives CASSLAGTNGCTF.